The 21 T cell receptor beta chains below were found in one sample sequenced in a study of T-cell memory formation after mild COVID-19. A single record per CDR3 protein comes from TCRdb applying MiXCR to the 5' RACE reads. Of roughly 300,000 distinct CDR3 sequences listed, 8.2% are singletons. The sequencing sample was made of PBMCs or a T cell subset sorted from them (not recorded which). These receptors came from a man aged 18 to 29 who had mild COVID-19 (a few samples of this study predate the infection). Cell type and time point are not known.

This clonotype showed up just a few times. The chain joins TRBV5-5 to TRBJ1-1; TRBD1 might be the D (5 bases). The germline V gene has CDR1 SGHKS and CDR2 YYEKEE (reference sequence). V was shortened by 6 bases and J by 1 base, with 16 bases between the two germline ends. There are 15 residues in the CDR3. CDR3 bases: TGTGCCAGCACCTTAACGACGGACAAGAACACTGAAGCTTTCTTT. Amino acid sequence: CASTLTTDKNTEAFF. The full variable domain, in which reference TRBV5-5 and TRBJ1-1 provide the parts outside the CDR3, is DAGVTQSPTHLIKTRGQQVTLRCSPISGHKSVSWYQQVLGQGPQFIFQYYEKEERGRGNFPDRFSARQFPNYSSELNVNALLLGDSALYLCASTLTTDKNTEAFFGQGTRLTVV.

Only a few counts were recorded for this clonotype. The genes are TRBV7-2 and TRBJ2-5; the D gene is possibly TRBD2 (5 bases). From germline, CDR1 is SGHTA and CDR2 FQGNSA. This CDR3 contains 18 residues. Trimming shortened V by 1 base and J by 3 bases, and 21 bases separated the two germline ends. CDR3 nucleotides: TGTGCCAGCAGCTTAGTCGCTCCACGTGACCGGGGAGAAGAGACCCAGTACTTC. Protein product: CASSLVAPRDRGEETQYF.

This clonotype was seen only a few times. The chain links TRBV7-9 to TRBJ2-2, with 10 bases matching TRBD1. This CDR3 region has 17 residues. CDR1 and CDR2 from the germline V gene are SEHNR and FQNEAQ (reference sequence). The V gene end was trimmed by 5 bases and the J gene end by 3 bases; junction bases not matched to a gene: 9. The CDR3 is CASSTDPGTGDTGELFF. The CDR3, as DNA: TGTGCCAGCAGCACAGATCCCGGGACAGGGGACACCGGGGAGCTGTTTTTT.

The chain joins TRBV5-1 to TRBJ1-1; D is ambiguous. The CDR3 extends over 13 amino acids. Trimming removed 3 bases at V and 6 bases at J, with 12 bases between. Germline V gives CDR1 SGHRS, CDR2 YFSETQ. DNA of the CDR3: TGCGCCAGCAGCTCAAGGTCCGGGGCTGAAGCTTTCTTT. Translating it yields CASSSRSGAEAFF.

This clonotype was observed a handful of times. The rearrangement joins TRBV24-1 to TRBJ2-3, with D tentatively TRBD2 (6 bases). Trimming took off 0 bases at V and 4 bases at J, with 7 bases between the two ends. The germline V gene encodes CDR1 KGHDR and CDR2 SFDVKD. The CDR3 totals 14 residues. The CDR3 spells CATSDLWEADTQYF. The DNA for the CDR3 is TGTGCCACCAGTGATTTGTGGGAGGCAGATACGCAGTATTTT.

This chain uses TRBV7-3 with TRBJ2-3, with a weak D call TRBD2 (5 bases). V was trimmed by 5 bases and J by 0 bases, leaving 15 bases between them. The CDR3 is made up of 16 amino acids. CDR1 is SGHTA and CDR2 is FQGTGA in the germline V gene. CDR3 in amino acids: CASSLVPTTSTDTQYF. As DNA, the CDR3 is TGTGCCAGCAGCCTAGTGCCGACTACTAGCACAGATACGCAGTATTTT.

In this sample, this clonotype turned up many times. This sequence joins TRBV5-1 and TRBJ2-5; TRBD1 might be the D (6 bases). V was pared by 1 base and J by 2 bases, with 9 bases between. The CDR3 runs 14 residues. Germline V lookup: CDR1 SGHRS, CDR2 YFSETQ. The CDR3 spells CASSLLGGQETQYF. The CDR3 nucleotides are TGCGCCAGCAGCTTGTTAGGGGGACAAGAGACCCAGTACTTC.

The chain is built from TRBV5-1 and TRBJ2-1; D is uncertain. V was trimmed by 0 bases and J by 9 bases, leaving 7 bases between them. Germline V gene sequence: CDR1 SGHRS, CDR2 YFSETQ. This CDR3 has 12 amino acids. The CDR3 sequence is CASSLGPGEQFF. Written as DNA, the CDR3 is TGCGCCAGCAGCTTGGGTCCGGGTGAGCAGTTCTTC.

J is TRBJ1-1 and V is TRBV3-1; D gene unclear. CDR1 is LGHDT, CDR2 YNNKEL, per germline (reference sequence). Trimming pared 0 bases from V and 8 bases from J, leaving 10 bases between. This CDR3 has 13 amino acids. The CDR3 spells CASSQEGFGEAFF. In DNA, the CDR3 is TGTGCCAGCAGCCAAGAAGGGTTTGGAGAAGCTTTCTTT.

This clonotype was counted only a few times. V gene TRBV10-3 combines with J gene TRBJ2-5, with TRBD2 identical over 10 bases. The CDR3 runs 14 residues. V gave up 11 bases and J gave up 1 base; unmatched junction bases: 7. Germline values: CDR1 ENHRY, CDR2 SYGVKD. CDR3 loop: CASATSGLQETQYF. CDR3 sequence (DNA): TGTGCCTCAGCGACTAGCGGGCTCCAAGAGACCCAGTACTTC.

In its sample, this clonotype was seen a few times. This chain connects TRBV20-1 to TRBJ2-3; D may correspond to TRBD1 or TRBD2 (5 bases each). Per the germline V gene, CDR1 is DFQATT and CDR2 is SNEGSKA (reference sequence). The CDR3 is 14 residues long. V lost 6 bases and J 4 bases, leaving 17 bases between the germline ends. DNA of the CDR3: TGCAGTGCAGCCGGGACCCACTGGGCAGATACGCAGTATTTT. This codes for CSAAGTHWADTQYF.

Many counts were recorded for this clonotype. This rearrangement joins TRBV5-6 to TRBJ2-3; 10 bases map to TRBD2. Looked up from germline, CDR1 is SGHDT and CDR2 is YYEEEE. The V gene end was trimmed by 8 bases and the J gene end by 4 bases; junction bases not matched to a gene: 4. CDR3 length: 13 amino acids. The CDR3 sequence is CASTSGVADTQYF. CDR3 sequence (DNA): TGTGCCAGTACTAGCGGGGTAGCAGATACGCAGTATTTT.

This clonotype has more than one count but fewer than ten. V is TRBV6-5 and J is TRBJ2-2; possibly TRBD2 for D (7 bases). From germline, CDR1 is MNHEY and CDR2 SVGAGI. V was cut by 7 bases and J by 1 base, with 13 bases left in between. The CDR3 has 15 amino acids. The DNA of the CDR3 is TGTGCCAGCACCTCGAGGGGGGGGAACACCGGGGAGCTGTTTTTT. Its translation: CASTSRGGNTGELFF.

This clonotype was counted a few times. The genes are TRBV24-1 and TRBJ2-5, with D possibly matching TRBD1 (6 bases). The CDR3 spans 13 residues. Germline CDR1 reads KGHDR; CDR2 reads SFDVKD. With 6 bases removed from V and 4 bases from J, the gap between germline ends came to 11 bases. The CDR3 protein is CATSSEQGETQYF. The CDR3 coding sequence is TGTGCCACCAGTTCCGAACAGGGAGAGACCCAGTACTTC.

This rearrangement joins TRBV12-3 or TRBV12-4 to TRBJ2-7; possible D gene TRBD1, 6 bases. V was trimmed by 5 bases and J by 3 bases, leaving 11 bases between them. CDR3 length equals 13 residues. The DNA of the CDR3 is TGTGCCAGCAGTCCCGGACAGTACTACGAGCAGTACGTC. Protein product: CASSPGQYYEQYV.

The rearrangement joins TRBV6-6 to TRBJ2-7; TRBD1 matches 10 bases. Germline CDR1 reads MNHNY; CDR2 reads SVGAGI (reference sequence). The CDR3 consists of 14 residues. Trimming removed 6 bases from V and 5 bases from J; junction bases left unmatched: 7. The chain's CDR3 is CASSDLGTGDEQYV. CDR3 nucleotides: TGTGCCAGCAGCGACCTCGGGACAGGGGACGAGCAGTACGTC.

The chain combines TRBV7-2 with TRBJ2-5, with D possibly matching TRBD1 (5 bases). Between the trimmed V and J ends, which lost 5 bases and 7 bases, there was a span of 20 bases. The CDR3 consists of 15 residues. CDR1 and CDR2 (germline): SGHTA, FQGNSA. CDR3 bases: TGTGCCAGCAGCCCGGCTTCAGGGTATAGTGGGACCCAGTACTTC. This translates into CASSPASGYSGTQYF.

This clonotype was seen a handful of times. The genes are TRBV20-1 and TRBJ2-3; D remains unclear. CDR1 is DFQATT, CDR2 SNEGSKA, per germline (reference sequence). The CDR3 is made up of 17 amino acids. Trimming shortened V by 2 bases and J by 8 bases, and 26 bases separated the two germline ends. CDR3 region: CSARPEIPRVEAATQYF. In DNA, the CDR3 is TGCAGTGCTAGACCCGAAATACCTAGGGTCGAAGCCGCTACGCAGTATTTT.

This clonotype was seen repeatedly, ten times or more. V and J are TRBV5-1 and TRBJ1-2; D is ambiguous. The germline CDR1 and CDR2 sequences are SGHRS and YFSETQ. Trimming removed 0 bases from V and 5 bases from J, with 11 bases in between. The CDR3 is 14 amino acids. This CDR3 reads CASSLAQEQYGYTF. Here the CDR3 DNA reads TGCGCCAGCAGCTTGGCCCAGGAGCAGTATGGCTACACCTTC.

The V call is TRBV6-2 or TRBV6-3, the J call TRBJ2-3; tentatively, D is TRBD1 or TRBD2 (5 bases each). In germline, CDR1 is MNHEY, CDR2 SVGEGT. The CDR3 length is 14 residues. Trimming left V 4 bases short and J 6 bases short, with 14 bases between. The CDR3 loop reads CASSSFRDADTQYF. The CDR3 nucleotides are TGTGCCAGCAGTTCCTTCCGGGACGCCGATACGCAGTATTTT.

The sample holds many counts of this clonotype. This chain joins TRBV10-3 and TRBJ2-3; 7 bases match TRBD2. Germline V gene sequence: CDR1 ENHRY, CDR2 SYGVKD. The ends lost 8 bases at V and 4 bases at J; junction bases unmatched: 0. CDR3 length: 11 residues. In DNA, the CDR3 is TGTGCCATCGCGGGGGCAGATACGCAGTATTTT. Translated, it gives CAIAGADTQYF.